In this sample, the clone carrying this TCR beta chain turned up a few times. Its antigen is undetermined. TCRdb processed the reads anew with MiXCR; each CDR3 protein has one entry. This table has about 58,000 distinct CDR3 sequences, around a fifth appearing once. This entry is derived from a study of T cell repertoires in cytomegalovirus infection. General observations from the study: In two of eight donors, the top clonotype was HLA-C-restricted CMV-specific.

CDR3 length equals 18 residues. Germline values: CDR1 SGHTA, CDR2 FQGNSA. The V and J ends lost 0 bases and 1 base respectively, with 19 bases between them. The sample in question was CD8+ T cells from cultured PBMCs, obtained from culture after CMV antigen stimulation. The chain joins TRBV7-2 to TRBJ2-7; D tentatively reads TRBD1 or TRBD2 (5 bases each). The source is a human donor in good health (CMV status not recorded). Some clones in this sample may be carry-over from other donors' samples. The DNA of the CDR3 is TGTGCCAGCAGCTTAGCTGGCCTCGGGCAGGGACGGTCCTACGAGCAGTACTTC. Amino acid sequence: CASSLAGLGQGRSYEQYF.